The 5 T cell receptor beta chains reported below all come from one sample, sequenced in a study of cytomegalovirus exposure and HLA in healthy donors. PCR amplification relied on 60 Vbeta primers (plus 13 Jbeta primers). Using immunoSEQ multiplex PCR, the repertoire was profiled, and TCRdb retains in-frame clones only, with some absent. Here the sample spans 150,000 to 200,000 clones, over 60% being singletons. The sample was PBMCs. The receptors come from a female donor in good health and CMV-seronegative.

The chain uses TRBV5-1 and TRBJ2-1, with 7 bases that match TRBD2. In germline, CDR1 is SGHRS, CDR2 YFSETQ. V lost 1 base to trimming and J lost 0 bases; unmatched junction nucleotides: 1. This CDR3 spans 15 amino acids. This chain's CDR3 is CASSLSSGSYNEQFF. The CDR3, as DNA: TGCGCCAGCAGCTTGTCTAGCGGCTCCTACAATGAGCAGTTCTTC.

The chain has TRBV28 and TRBJ2-5; 9 bases are shared with TRBD2. Germline V gene lookup returns CDR1 MDHEN and CDR2 SYDVKM. This CDR3 region has 14 residues. Trimming removed 5 bases from V and 4 bases from J; junction bases left unmatched: 5. CDR3 sequence: CASSPGTSRETQYF. In DNA, the CDR3 is TGTGCCAGCAGTCCCGGGACTAGCAGAGAGACCCAGTACTTC.

The J gene is TRBJ2-3, the V gene TRBV11-3; TRBD2 might be the D (5 bases). The germline gives CDR1 SGHNT, CDR2 YENEEA. The CDR3 loop spans 14 amino acids. The ends were cut back, 8 bases at V and 11 bases at J, with 23 bases in the middle. In nucleotides, the CDR3 is TGTGCCAGCCAGAGCGGCAGCGTGCGAGGGAGGCAGTATTTT. Translating it yields CASQSGSVRGRQYF. The full variable domain, rest sourced from reference TRBV11-3 and TRBJ2-3, is EAGVVQSPRYKIIEKKQPVAFWCNPISGHNTLYWYLQNLGQGPELLIRYENEEAVDDSQLPKDRFSAERLKGVDSTLKIQPAELGDSAVYLCASQSGSVRGRQYFGPGTRLTVL.

The rearrangement uses TRBV5-1 and TRBJ2-3, with TRBD2 matching 8 bases. The CDR3 runs to 16 residues. Unmatched junction bases numbered 9, after V lost 3 bases and J lost 3 bases. Germline V gene lookup returns CDR1 SGHRS and CDR2 YFSETQ. The CDR3: CASSWNARGGTDTQYF. The DNA for the CDR3 is TGCGCCAGCAGCTGGAACGCTCGGGGGGGGACAGATACGCAGTATTTT.

The chain couples TRBV9 to TRBJ2-7; 7 bases line up with TRBD2. Germline assignment: CDR1 SGDLS and CDR2 YYNGEE. CDR3 size: 13 residues. The V and J ends lost 3 bases and 6 bases, in that order; junction bases with no gene match: 6. The CDR3 sequence: CASSGGTTVEQYF. For the CDR3, the DNA is TGTGCCAGCAGCGGCGGGACTACCGTCGAGCAGTACTTC.